Listed below are T cell receptor beta chains from one sample, sequenced in a study of memory CD8 T cells in hepatitis C reinfection. Assay: immunoSEQ multiplex PCR; the TCRdb copy retains only in-frame clones and omits some. The sample carries approximately 46,000 clones, 89% recorded once. The source material was naive CD8+ T cells sorted from blood. The origin of the receptors is a man between 18 and 29 years old with hepatitis C virus infection. CDR3s include the opening cysteine and the closing phenylalanine or tryptophan. D genes are given only for firm matches. Size values are once, few and many counts, or a class for expanded clones, and some rows have none.

clone_size	v_call	d_call	j_call	cdr3_aa	cdr3_nt
NA	TRBV9	TRBD2	TRBJ2-5	CASSVDGTSGKETQYF	TGTGCCAGCAGCGTTGACGGGACTAGCGGGAAAGAGACCCAGTACTTC
NA	TRBV7-3	TRBD2	TRBJ2-1	CASSPGLAGGQFF	TGTGCCAGCAGCCCGGGACTAGCGGGGGGGCAGTTCTTC
once	TRBV5-3	TRBD1	TRBJ1-2	CARISDRDYGYTF	TGTGCCAGAATCTCGGACAGGGACTATGGCTACACCTTC
NA	TRBV28	NA	TRBJ2-3	CATSVEGGTQYF	TGTGCCACCTCAGTGGAGGGTGGGACGCAGTATTTT
NA	TRBV7-8	TRBD2	TRBJ2-1	CASSLGLREGHNEQFF	TGTGCCAGCAGCTTAGGTTTGCGGGAGGGTCATAATGAGCAGTTCTTC
NA	TRBV28	NA	TRBJ2-7	CASSTLRGYPSYEQYF	TGTGCCAGCTCCACCCTCAGAGGGTACCCTTCCTACGAGCAGTACTTC
NA	TRBV27	TRBD1	TRBJ1-5	CASSLRRDSIGQPQHF	TGTGCCAGCAGTTTACGGAGGGACAGTATCGGGCAGCCCCAGCATTTT
NA	TRBV6-5	NA	TRBJ2-1	CASSYEDFNEQFF	TGTGCCAGCAGTTATGAAGACTTCAATGAGCAGTTCTTC
NA	TRBV7-9	NA	TRBJ1-2	CASSLGQVYGYTF	TGTGCCAGCAGCTTAGGACAGGTTTATGGCTACACCTTC
NA	TRBV5-6	TRBD2	TRBJ2-5	CASSLEAGGGETQYF	TGTGCCAGCAGCTTGGAAGCGGGAGGGGGAGAGACCCAGTACTTC
NA	TRBV6-6	TRBD1	TRBJ2-7	CASTQTPGTGIQEQYF	TGTGCCAGCACCCAAACCCCCGGGACAGGGATCCAGGAGCAGTACTTC
once	TRBV19	NA	TRBJ1-2	CASSMSGSYTF	TGTGCCAGTAGTATGTCCGGGAGCTACACCTTC
few	TRBV4-1	NA	TRBJ1-5	CASSQGPGAQPQHF	TGCGCCAGCAGCCAAGGGCCGGGAGCACAGCCCCAGCATTTT
NA	TRBV4-2	NA	TRBJ2-7	CASSQDRVSYEQYF	TGTGCCAGCAGCCAAGACCGGGTAAGCTACGAGCAGTACTTC
few	TRBV6-6	NA	TRBJ1-1	CASSYSPPGMNTEAFF	TGTGCCAGCAGTTACTCCCCCCCAGGGATGAACACTGAAGCTTTCTTT
NA	TRBV19	NA	TRBJ2-7	CASSIVYGVEYEQYF	TGTGCCAGTAGTATTGTGTACGGGGTTGAGTACGAGCAGTACTTC
NA	TRBV6-6	NA	TRBJ1-5	CASSPGYGSPQHF	TGTGCCAGCAGCCCCGGGTATGGATCACCCCAGCATTTT
NA	TRBV5-6	TRBD1	TRBJ2-4	CASSAGDRGLGIQYF	TGTGCCAGCAGCGCCGGGGACAGGGGGCTAGGCATTCAGTACTTC
NA	TRBV14	NA	TRBJ1-2	CASSELLGSYGYTF	TGTGCCAGCAGCGAACTATTAGGCTCCTATGGCTACACCTTC
NA	TRBV11-2	NA	TRBJ1-1	CASSLDPGLNTEAFF	TGTGCCAGCAGCTTAGACCCAGGGTTAAACACTGAAGCTTTCTTT
NA	TRBV6-1	TRBD2	TRBJ2-1	CASSELGTSGYKYYNEQFF	TGTGCCAGCAGTGAACTCGGGACTAGCGGCTACAAGTACTACAATGAGCAGTTCTTC
NA	TRBV5-4	NA	TRBJ2-2	CASSLDIVGELFF	TGTGCCAGCAGCTTGGATATAGTCGGGGAGCTGTTTTTT
NA	TRBV28	TRBD2	TRBJ2-3	CASTSRGGPSTDTQYF	TGTGCCAGCACCTCCCGGGGGGGCCCTAGCACAGATACGCAGTATTTT
NA	TRBV5-4	TRBD1	TRBJ2-3	CASSPGQGADTQYF	TGTGCCAGCAGCCCGGGACAGGGGGCGGATACGCAGTATTTT
NA	TRBV19	TRBD2	TRBJ2-1	CASSIVREVAWNEQFF	TGTGCCAGTAGTATAGTCCGGGAGGTCGCTTGGAATGAGCAGTTCTTC
NA	TRBV7-9	TRBD1	TRBJ2-2	CASTPQGELTGELFF	TGTGCCAGCACCCCCCAGGGGGAACTCACCGGGGAGCTGTTTTTT
few	TRBV6-4	TRBD2	TRBJ2-1	CASSDSAGGRANEQFF	TGTGCCAGCAGTGACTCCGCGGGGGGACGTGCGAATGAGCAGTTCTTC
NA	TRBV7-9	NA	TRBJ2-1	CASKGPRGDTGGHEQFF	TGTGCCAGCAAGGGACCCCGGGGGGACACTGGGGGCCATGAGCAGTTCTTC
NA	TRBV27	TRBD2	TRBJ2-1	CASSFGTSVYNEQFF	TGTGCCAGCAGTTTTGGGACTAGCGTTTACAATGAGCAGTTCTTC
NA	TRBV11-2	TRBD1	TRBJ2-3	CASSTWTGLTDTQYF	TGTGCCAGCAGCACCTGGACAGGGCTCACAGATACGCAGTATTTT
NA	TRBV10-1	TRBD2	TRBJ2-1	CASTTGTSGDEQFF	TGCGCCAGCACCACCGGGACTAGCGGCGATGAGCAGTTCTTC
NA	TRBV9	TRBD2	TRBJ2-5	CASRMRGTYQETQYF	TGTGCCAGCAGGATGCGGGGGACGTACCAAGAGACCCAGTACTTC
NA	TRBV7-9	TRBD1	TRBJ1-1	CASSIQGGTEAFF	TGTGCCAGCAGCATACAGGGGGGGACTGAAGCTTTCTTT
NA	TRBV30	TRBD2	TRBJ2-1	CAWGTGLAVYNEQFF	TGTGCCTGGGGGACGGGGCTAGCGGTCTACAATGAGCAGTTCTTC
NA	TRBV28	NA	TRBJ1-5	CASSLQRLDQPQHF	TGTGCCAGCAGTTTACAGCGCCTCGATCAGCCCCAGCATTTT
NA	TRBV7-9	NA	TRBJ1-1	CASSLWTDTEAFF	TGTGCCAGCAGCTTGTGGACAGACACTGAAGCTTTCTTT
once	TRBV29-1	TRBD2	TRBJ2-1	CSVERASGSSYNEQFF	TGCAGCGTTGAGAGGGCTAGCGGTAGCTCCTACAATGAGCAGTTCTTC
NA	TRBV7-2	NA	TRBJ2-7	CASSSPLSEQYF	TGTGCCAGCAGCTCCCCTCTTTCCGAGCAGTACTTC
few	TRBV9	TRBD2	TRBJ2-3	CASAGRGGLDTQYF	TGTGCCAGCGCGGGCCGGGGGGGCCTGGATACGCAGTATTTT
NA	TRBV25-1	NA	TRBJ2-2	CATSLVTGELSF	TGTGCCACCTCACTAGTAACCGGGGAGCTGTCTTTT
NA	TRBV6-5	NA	TRBJ1-1	CASSYRGWGDTEAFF	TGTGCCAGCAGTTACCGGGGCTGGGGGGACACTGAAGCTTTCTTT
NA	TRBV7-6	TRBD2	TRBJ2-1	CASSPQLADSSYNEQFF	TGTGCCAGCAGCCCCCAACTAGCGGACAGCTCCTACAATGAGCAGTTCTTC
NA	TRBV10-2	NA	TRBJ1-1	CASSESPQAEAFF	TGCGCCAGCAGTGAGTCCCCACAGGCAGAAGCTTTCTTT
NA	TRBV6-5	TRBD2	TRBJ2-3	CASSYGLAGSTDTQYF	TGTGCCAGCAGTTACGGACTAGCGGGAAGCACAGATACGCAGTATTTT
NA	TRBV2	NA	TRBJ2-1	CAKGGAQGGEQFF	TGTGCAAAGGGCGGGGCCCAGGGAGGTGAGCAGTTCTTC
NA	TRBV4-1	NA	TRBJ1-2	CASSQDPGGGYGYTF	TGCGCCAGCAGCCAAGATCCGGGGGGGGGCTATGGCTACACCTTC
NA	TRBV9	TRBD1	TRBJ2-1	CASSPTGSPYNEQFF	TGTGCCAGCAGCCCGACAGGGTCCCCTTACAATGAGCAGTTCTTC
NA	TRBV2	TRBD1	TRBJ1-6	CASSKRQGMDSPLHF	TGTGCCAGCAGTAAACGACAGGGGATGGATTCACCCCTCCACTTT
NA	TRBV28	TRBD1	TRBJ1-2	CASSAIGQGRFNYGYTF	TGTGCCAGCAGCGCGATAGGACAGGGGAGGTTTAACTATGGCTACACCTTC
few	TRBV4-1	NA	TRBJ2-7	CASSQGPAYEQYF	TGCGCCAGCAGCCAAGGGCCTGCCTACGAGCAGTACTTC
NA	TRBV5-1	NA	TRBJ2-2	CASSLAEGNTGELFF	TGCGCCAGCAGCTTGGCCGAGGGCAACACCGGGGAGCTGTTTTTT
NA	TRBV28	TRBD2	TRBJ2-1	CASSLAETSYNEQFF	TGTGCCAGCAGTCTAGCGGAAACCTCCTACAATGAGCAGTTCTTC
NA	TRBV5-1	TRBD1	TRBJ1-2	CASKGTENLFGYTF	TGCGCCAGTAAAGGGACAGAGAACCTATTTGGCTACACCTTC
NA	TRBV6-6	TRBD1	TRBJ2-7	CASSYEGAWSEQYF	TGTGCCAGCAGTTACGAGGGGGCTTGGAGTGAGCAGTACTTC
NA	TRBV19	TRBD1	TRBJ2-5	CASSFDRATGETQYF	TGTGCCAGTAGTTTTGACAGGGCCACAGGAGAGACCCAGTACTTC
NA	TRBV7-9	NA	TRBJ2-3	CASSLVGRLATDTQYF	TGTGCCAGCAGCTTAGTAGGGCGGCTAGCAACGGATACGCAGTATTTT